This TCR beta chain comes out of a study of cytomegalovirus exposure and HLA in healthy donors. Study-level results: The study listed approximately 170 cytomegalovirus-associated TCR beta chains.

Notes on this clone: What it binds is unknown.

V lost 3 bases, J lost 7 bases, and 19 bases lay in between. The CDR3 runs 16 residues. CDR1 and CDR2 (germline): SGHRS, YFSETQ. The data were produced by immunoSEQ multiplex PCR, yet TCRdb's version contains in-frame clones alone and is incomplete. The sample lists about 240,000 clones, approximately 83% occurring once. The chain carries TRBV5-1 and TRBJ1-4; D remains unclear. This receptor was taken from a woman aged 25 to 45 in good health and CMV-seropositive. Sequences were obtained from PBMCs. The CDR3 loop reads CASSSSVLGPGEKLFF. CDR3 nucleotides: TGCGCCAGCAGCTCCTCCGTCCTTGGCCCGGGTGAAAAACTGTTTTTT.